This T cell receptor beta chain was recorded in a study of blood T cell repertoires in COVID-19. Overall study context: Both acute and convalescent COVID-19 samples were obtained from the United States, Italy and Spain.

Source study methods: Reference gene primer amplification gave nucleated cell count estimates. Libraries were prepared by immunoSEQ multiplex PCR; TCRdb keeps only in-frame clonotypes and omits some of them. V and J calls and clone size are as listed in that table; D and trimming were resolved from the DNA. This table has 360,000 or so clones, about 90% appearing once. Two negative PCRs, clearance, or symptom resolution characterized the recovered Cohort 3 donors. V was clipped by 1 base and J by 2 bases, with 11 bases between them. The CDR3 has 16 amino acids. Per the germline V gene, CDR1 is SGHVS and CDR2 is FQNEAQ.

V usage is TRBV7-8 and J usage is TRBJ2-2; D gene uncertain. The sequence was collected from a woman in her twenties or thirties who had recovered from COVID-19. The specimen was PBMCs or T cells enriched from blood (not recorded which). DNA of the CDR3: TGTGCCAGCAGCTTAGGTCTCCTAATAAACACCGGGGAGCTGTTTTTT. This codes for CASSLGLLINTGELFF.